This is a list of T cell receptor beta chains from one sample in a study of response to subunit inactivated influenza vaccine. TCRdb reanalysed the RT-PCR reads using MiXCR and keeps one entry per CDR3 protein. The sample lists 800,000 to 1,000,000 distinct CDR3 sequences, 21% seen once, with roughly 10% in the top ten. The sample in question was PBMCs from blood, obtained roughly 5 days after vaccination. The receptors derive from a man in his forties or fifties who received an inactivated influenza vaccine. Both conserved end residues are part of each CDR3. D genes are given only for firm matches. Clone size is not always given. Where it is, it says once, few, many or a class for expanded clones.

TRBV2	TRBJ2-7	NA	many	CASRFAGYAYEQYF	TGTGCCAGCAGATTCGCGGGTTATGCCTACGAGCAGTACTTC
TRBV4-3	TRBJ2-1	TRBD2	few	CASSQDIYTSAYNEQFF	TGCGCCAGCAGCCAAGATATTTATACTAGCGCTTACAATGAGCAGTTCTTC
TRBV29-1	TRBJ2-4	NA	few	CSAAGTSTKNIQYF	TGCAGCGCCGCCGGGACATCAACCAAAAACATTCAGTACTTC
TRBV5-1	TRBJ1-1	NA	NA	CASSLGPTGNTEAFF	TGCGCCAGCAGCTTGGGGCCAACAGGGAACACTGAAGCTTTCTTT
TRBV7-2	TRBJ2-5	TRBD1	many	CASSSWTGIQETQYF	TGTGCCAGCAGCTCTTGGACAGGGATACAAGAGACCCAGTACTTC
TRBV24-1	TRBJ2-3	TRBD2	many	CATSDLRPGLADTDTQYF	TGTGCCACCAGTGATTTGAGACCGGGACTAGCGGACACAGATACGCAGTATTTT
TRBV5-6	TRBJ2-1	TRBD2	many	CASSFDYGTSGSNEQFF	TGTGCCAGCAGCTTTGACTACGGGACTAGCGGGAGCAATGAGCAGTTCTTC
TRBV7-9	TRBJ2-7	TRBD2	NA	CASSSLAGGSSVEQYF	TGTGCCAGCAGCTCTTTAGCGGGAGGGTCCTCTGTCGAGCAGTACTTC
TRBV5-6	TRBJ2-2	NA	NA	CASRLGPIGPGELFF	TGTGCCAGCAGACTGGGACCGATCGGACCCGGGGAGCTGTTTTTT
TRBV28	TRBJ2-3	NA	NA	CASSLTLTGAVSTDTQYF	TGTGCCAGCAGTTTAACCCTCACCGGCGCAGTGAGCACAGATACGCAGTATTTT
TRBV11-2	TRBJ2-2	NA	few	CASTKGGELFF	TGTGCCAGCACCAAGGGGGGGGAGCTGTTTTTT
TRBV16	TRBJ2-1	NA	NA	CASSQSPRGEQFF	TGTGCCAGCAGCCAATCGCCCAGAGGCGAGCAGTTCTTC
TRBV27	TRBJ1-2	TRBD1	NA	CASSLSPRGYGYTF	TGTGCCAGCAGTTTATCGCCCAGGGGGTATGGCTACACCTTC
TRBV15	TRBJ1-2	NA	few	CATSLSGTLNGYTF	TGTGCCACCAGTCTTTCCGGGACATTAAATGGCTACACCTTC
TRBV6-4	TRBJ1-1	NA	NA	CARIVVWSTEAFF	TGTGCCAGGATAGTTGTTTGGAGCACTGAAGCTTTCTTT